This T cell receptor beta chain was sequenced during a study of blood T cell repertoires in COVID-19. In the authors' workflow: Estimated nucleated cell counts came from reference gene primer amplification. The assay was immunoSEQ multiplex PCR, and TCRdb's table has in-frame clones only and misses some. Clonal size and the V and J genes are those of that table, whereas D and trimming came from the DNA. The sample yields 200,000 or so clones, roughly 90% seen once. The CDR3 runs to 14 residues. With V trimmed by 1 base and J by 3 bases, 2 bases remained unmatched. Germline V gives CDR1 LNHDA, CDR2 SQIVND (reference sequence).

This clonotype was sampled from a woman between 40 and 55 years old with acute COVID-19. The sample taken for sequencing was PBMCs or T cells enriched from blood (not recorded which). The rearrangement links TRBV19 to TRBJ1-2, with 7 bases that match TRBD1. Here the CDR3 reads CASSIGTGDYGYTF. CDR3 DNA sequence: TGTGCCAGTAGTATAGGGACAGGCGACTATGGCTACACCTTC.